One sample yielded the 28 T cell receptor beta chains listed below, sequenced in a study of T cell repertoires in cytomegalovirus infection (dated by TCRdb to about 2019). These receptors have no identified antigens. The meaning of the sample's treatment or condition label: in vitro stimulation with specific CMV peptide epitopes to enrich CMV-specific T cells. Sequencer: Illumina HiSeq 1500. The public reads were reprocessed in TCRdb via fastp at Q25 and MiXCR, keeping in-frame beta chains. Every distinct CDR3 protein forms one entry, paired with its most common genes and DNA. The sample has hundreds of thousands of distinct CDR3 sequences on record, around a third of them singletons. The ten largest clones capture 15% to 20% of the sample. This specimen consisted of cultured PBMCs, obtained from culture after CMV antigen stimulation. Every receptor here comes from a human donor in good health (CMV status not recorded). Some clones in this sample may be carry-over from other donors' samples.

There are a few counts of this clonotype. The chain uses TRBV6-1 and TRBJ1-5; no definite D call. CDR1 and CDR2 from the germline V gene are MNHNS and SASEGT. This CDR3 contains 12 residues. Trimming stripped 4 bases from V and 9 bases from J, with 10 bases between. The CDR3 DNA sequence: TGTGCCAGCAGTGTGCGGTTTCGGCCCCAGCATTTT. It codes for CASSVRFRPQHF.

This clonotype was observed a few times. The chain couples TRBV2 to TRBJ2-4; D might be TRBD1 (5 bases). The CDR3 totals 14 residues. The germline gives CDR1 SNHLY, CDR2 FYNNEI. V was pared by 8 bases and J by 7 bases, with 18 bases between. The DNA of the CDR3 is TGTGCCAGCGGCCTGGAAGGGGCTGGGAACATTCAGTACTTC. Protein product: CASGLEGAGNIQYF.

This sequence joins TRBV20-1 and TRBJ2-2, with 9 bases fitting TRBD2. Unmatched junction bases numbered 5, after V lost 0 bases and J lost 6 bases. The CDR3 extends over 15 amino acids. CDR1 is DFQATT and CDR2 is SNEGSKA in the germline V gene (reference sequence). The CDR3 here is CSARDQREVAGELFF. Here the CDR3 DNA reads TGCAGTGCTAGAGACCAGCGGGAGGTGGCCGGGGAGCTGTTTTTT.

This clonotype was observed a few times. V usage is TRBV2 and J usage is TRBJ2-1; either TRBD1 or TRBD2 may fit D (6 bases each). V lost 4 bases and J lost 9, with 13 bases in between. The CDR3 runs 13 residues. Germline V lookup: CDR1 SNHLY, CDR2 FYNNEI. CDR3 residues: CASSGRGASEQFF. The CDR3 region has the DNA TGTGCCAGCAGTGGAAGGGGGGCAAGTGAGCAGTTCTTC.

The chain couples TRBV7-9 to TRBJ1-5; D gene ambiguous. This CDR3 has 12 residues. The V end was cut by 7 bases, the J end by 4 bases, with 8 bases between. Germline CDR1 and CDR2: SEHNR and FQNEAQ (reference sequence). The CDR3 sequence: CASTNGNQPQHF. The CDR3 region has the DNA TGTGCCAGCACCAACGGAAATCAGCCCCAGCATTTT.

In DNA, the CDR3 is TGTGCCAGCAGCCGCAGTGGTGGCTACACCTTC. It specifies CASSRSGGYTF. The chain uses TRBV7-9 and TRBJ1-2; D remains ambiguous. The CDR3 is 11 amino acids. Germline V lookup: CDR1 SEHNR, CDR2 FQNEAQ (reference sequence). V dropped 5 bases and J dropped 7 bases, with 8 bases sitting between them.

This clonotype was found a few times. The rearrangement uses TRBV6-1 and TRBJ1-2; possibly TRBD1 for D (5 bases). CDR1 is MNHNS, CDR2 SASEGT, per germline. This CDR3 comprises 13 residues. V was pared by 9 bases and J by 8 bases, with 19 bases between. The chain's CDR3 is CASRVPRQTGYTF. CDR3 nucleotides: TGTGCCAGTCGGGTGCCGAGACAGACAGGCTACACCTTC.

The V call is TRBV12-3 or TRBV12-4, the J call TRBJ1-5, with D possibly being TRBD1 (6 bases). Trimming left V 7 bases short and J 6 bases short, with 13 bases between. The CDR3 covers 13 residues. The CDR3 bases are TGTGCCAGCACCTGGGAGGGGGGTCAGCCCCAGCATTTT. It yields the protein CASTWEGGQPQHF.

In its sample, this clonotype was seen a few times. The chain carries TRBV4-3 and TRBJ2-1; D may be TRBD1 or TRBD2 (6 bases each). CDR1 and CDR2 from the germline V gene are LGHNA and YSLEER. There are 16 residues in the CDR3. V was trimmed by 0 bases and J by 2 bases, leaving 11 bases between them. CDR3 in amino acids: CASSQDWGAPYNEQFF. CDR3 DNA: TGCGCCAGCAGCCAAGATTGGGGGGCGCCCTACAATGAGCAGTTCTTC.

This clonotype has just a few counts. This chain uses TRBV4-2 with TRBJ1-4; TRBD1 matches 7 bases. Trimming removed 2 bases from V and 8 bases from J; junction bases left unmatched: 5. This CDR3 spans 14 amino acids. The germline CDR1 and CDR2 sequences are LGHNA and YNFKEQ. The CDR3 spells CASSQPGQDEKLFF. In DNA, the CDR3 is TGTGCCAGCAGCCAACCCGGACAGGACGAAAAACTGTTTTTT.

This clonotype was counted at least ten times. The chain links TRBV7-2 to TRBJ1-6; no clear D. V was shortened by 0 bases and J by 1 base, with 4 bases between the two germline ends. The CDR3 runs 15 residues. From germline, CDR1 is SGHTA and CDR2 FQGNSA. This CDR3 is CASSLARSYNSPLHF. The CDR3 DNA reads TGTGCCAGCAGCTTAGCGCGGTCCTATAATTCACCCCTCCACTTT.

The chain carries TRBV6-6 and TRBJ1-2, with a tentative D call TRBD1 (6 bases). In germline, CDR1 is MNHNY, CDR2 SVGAGI (reference sequence). This CDR3 region has 16 residues. V was trimmed by 7 bases and J by 4 bases, leaving 22 bases between them. The CDR3 DNA reads as TGTGCCAGCACCCACAGGGATCCCGTACTCCTCTATGGCTACACCTTC. Protein: CASTHRDPVLLYGYTF.

To note about this clonotype: A read error may be the cause here, since a much bigger clone is one base away. The rearrangement joins TRBV5-4 to TRBJ1-1; D uncertain. Germline lookup yields CDR1 SGHNT and CDR2 YYREEE (reference sequence). The CDR3 is 14 amino acids. Trimming removed 4 bases from V and 1 base from J, with 11 bases in between. CDR3 amino acids: CASSVLGKNTEAFF. The CDR3 DNA follows: TGTGCCAGCAGCGTACTGGGGAAGAACACTGAAGCTTTCTTT.

The gene calls are TRBV7-7 and TRBJ2-2; TRBD2 might be the D (6 bases). From germline, CDR1 is SSHAT and CDR2 FNYEAQ (reference sequence). Trimming cost V 5 bases and J 0 bases, with 10 bases left between them. The CDR3 length is 15 residues. The CDR3 bases are TGTGCCAGCAGCCGTGGGACTTCGAACACCGGGGAGCTGTTTTTT. Translation gives CASSRGTSNTGELFF.

V gene TRBV7-8 combines with J gene TRBJ2-1; 10 bases agree with TRBD2. Germline CDR1 and CDR2: SGHVS and FQNEAQ. Unmatched junction bases numbered 14, after V lost 0 bases and J lost 9 bases. The CDR3 is 18 amino acids. The CDR3 coding sequence is TGTGCCAGCAGCTTAGCCCGGGTGGGGAGCGGGGGGGCAAGTGAGCAGTTCTTC. Translation: CASSLARVGSGGASEQFF. The full variable domain, rest sourced from reference TRBV7-8 and TRBJ2-1, is GAGVSQSPRYKVAKRGQDVALRCDPISGHVSLFWYQQALGQGPEFLTYFQNEAQLDKSGLPSDRFFAERPEGSVSTLKIQRTQQEDSAVYLCASSLARVGSGGASEQFFGPGTRLTVL.

The rearrangement joins TRBV6-2 or TRBV6-3 to TRBJ1-5; tentatively, D is TRBD1 (6 bases). The CDR3 has 17 residues. V lost 1 base, J lost 0 bases, and 13 bases lay in between. Germline V gives CDR1 MNHEY, CDR2 SVGEGT. CDR3 in amino acids: CASSYLAGDYSNQPQHF. CDR3 sequence (DNA): TGTGCCAGCAGTTACTTGGCAGGGGATTATAGCAATCAGCCCCAGCATTTT.

This clonotype was found a few times. The chain employs TRBV4-1 and TRBJ2-2; D possibly corresponds to TRBD2 (5 bases). The CDR3 is made up of 14 amino acids. Germline CDR1 MGHRA, CDR2 YSYEKL. V dropped 0 bases and J dropped 9 bases, with 11 bases sitting between them. The CDR3 sequence is CASSQEVLAWELFF. CDR3 DNA: TGCGCCAGCAGCCAAGAAGTGCTAGCCTGGGAGCTGTTTTTT.

This clonotype was seen only a few times. This chain joins TRBV12-3 or TRBV12-4 and TRBJ1-4; no clear D. This CDR3 region has 15 residues. Trimming took off 4 bases at V and 10 bases at J, with 19 bases between the two ends. The CDR3 DNA reads TGTGCCAGCAGTTCCTGGGAGGGCCTGATGGGAAAACTGTTTTTT. The encoded protein is CASSSWEGLMGKLFF.

This clonotype turned up a few times. The rearrangement uses TRBV7-2 and TRBJ2-1; possible D gene TRBD2, 5 bases. This CDR3 is built from 17 residues. Trimming took 5 bases from V and 0 from J, leaving 17 bases between them. Germline V gene sequence: CDR1 SGHTA, CDR2 FQGNSA. The CDR3 here is CASSPRSGTTSYNEQFF. The CDR3 DNA sequence: TGTGCCAGCAGCCCCCGCAGCGGAACTACCTCCTACAATGAGCAGTTCTTC.

This clonotype appeared a few times. The V call is TRBV7-2, the J call TRBJ2-1; tentative D call: TRBD2 (5 bases). V gave up 1 base and J gave up 7 bases, with 20 bases separating them. The CDR3 extends over 17 amino acids. The germline CDR1 and CDR2 sequences are SGHTA and FQGNSA. CDR3 loop: CASSLGLARGTPNEQFF. CDR3 bases: TGTGCCAGCAGCTTAGGCCTAGCTCGGGGTACGCCTAATGAGCAGTTCTTC.

This sequence joins TRBV10-2 and TRBJ2-3, with 8 bases fitting TRBD1. With V trimmed by 6 bases and J by 6 bases, 5 bases remained unmatched. The CDR3 runs 13 residues. The germline CDR1 and CDR2 sequences are WSHSY and SAAADI. The CDR3 protein is CASRETGADTQYF. The CDR3, as DNA: TGCGCCAGCAGAGAGACAGGGGCGGATACGCAGTATTTT.

Here the CDR3 DNA reads TGTGCCAGCAGTCTCGGGTCGCTCTACACTGAAGCTTTCTTT. This codes for CASSLGSLYTEAFF. The gene calls are TRBV28 and TRBJ1-1; D not certain. Germline values: CDR1 MDHEN, CDR2 SYDVKM. The V gene lost 5 bases and the J gene lost 3 bases, with 13 bases spanning the gap. The CDR3 loop spans 14 amino acids.

This clonotype was picked up a small number of times. The chain carries TRBV6-5 and TRBJ2-1; D ambiguous. The CDR3 loop spans 16 amino acids. V dropped 6 bases and J dropped 1 base, with 16 bases sitting between them. Germline V CDR1 and CDR2: MNHEY, SVGAGI. The CDR3 region is CASSPAQILSYNEQFF. CDR3 DNA sequence: TGTGCCAGCAGCCCAGCCCAGATCCTATCCTACAATGAGCAGTTCTTC.

The sample holds a few counts of this clonotype. J is TRBJ1-6 and V is TRBV7-2; D is unclear. Trimming removed 4 bases from V and 7 bases from J, with 14 bases in between. The V gene's germline CDR1 is SGHTA and CDR2 FQGNSA. This CDR3 is 15 amino acids long. This CDR3 is CASSYLPTGNSPLHF. CDR3 coding DNA: TGTGCCAGCAGCTACCTCCCGACGGGGAATTCACCCCTCCACTTT.

Ten or more counts support this clonotype. V and J are TRBV7-2 and TRBJ2-3; 8 bases line up with TRBD2. CDR1 and CDR2 (germline): SGHTA, FQGNSA. V lost 5 bases and J lost 5; bases outside the gene matches: 12. The CDR3 loop spans 16 amino acids. Here the CDR3 reads CASSPRRGLGQDTQYF. The CDR3 DNA is TGTGCCAGCAGCCCCCGGCGGGGACTAGGCCAAGATACGCAGTATTTT.

The chain joins TRBV27 to TRBJ1-1; D is unresolved. The CDR3 covers 13 residues. V lost 0 bases to trimming and J lost 7 bases, with 9 bases between them. The germline V gene has CDR1 MNHEY and CDR2 SMNVEV (reference sequence). CDR3 sequence: CASSLSRLSEAFF. The CDR3 nucleotides are TGTGCCAGCAGTTTATCCCGGTTAAGTGAAGCTTTCTTT.

CDR3 sequence: CASSYTAGVLEQYF. As DNA, the CDR3 is TGTGCCAGCAGTTACACCGCCGGAGTTCTGGAGCAGTACTTC. The rearrangement uses TRBV6-5 and TRBJ2-7; D not certain. The CDR3 has 14 amino acids. Trimming took off 2 bases at V and 7 bases at J, with 15 bases between the two ends. The germline gives CDR1 MNHEY, CDR2 SVGAGI.

This chain links TRBV5-1 with TRBJ1-4; D gene ambiguous. V was pared by 0 bases and J by 0 bases, with 3 bases between. CDR1 and CDR2 from the germline V gene are SGHRS and YFSETQ. There are 14 residues in the CDR3. For the CDR3, the DNA is TGCGCCAGCAGCTTGGAGGCAACTAATGAAAAACTGTTTTTT. Translation gives CASSLEATNEKLFF.